This T cell receptor (beta chain) was captured by sequencing in a study of human T cells and chemical hapten exposure. Points from the study as a whole: Those TCRs sitting above 1 in 1000 frequency stayed the same with DPC sensitization.

The time point here: patch test 2, 6 weeks after DPC sensitization. Specified treatment: therapeutic diphenylcyclopropenone sensitization with weekly scalp DPC. This clonotype has ten or more counts. Its target is unknown. The CDR3 loop spans 14 amino acids. Germline V gene sequence: CDR1 ENHRY, CDR2 SYGVKD. Unmatched junction bases numbered 12, after V lost 9 bases and J lost 7 bases. It was the library that attached unique molecular identifiers to individual cDNA molecules. In the source study's methods: Sample TCR totals centred on a median of around 96,000, ranging about 20,000 to 700,000. TCRdb processed the RACE reads anew with MiXCR; each CDR3 protein has one entry. The V and J calls reflect TCRdb's pipeline rather than the authors' work. Found here are over 100,000 distinct CDR3 sequences, roughly a tenth of them singletons; the top ten hold 3% to 4%.

Sequenced material: whole blood, taken in connection with sensitization to the hapten diphenylcyclopropenone (DPC). The gene calls are TRBV10-3 and TRBJ2-7; 10 nucleotides agree with TRBD1. This receptor was identified in a woman aged 40-49 years with alopecia areata. Some clones in this sample may be carry-over from other donors' samples. CDR3 residues: CAMAPGQGRTEQYF. In nucleotides, the CDR3 is TGTGCCATGGCGCCGGGACAGGGGCGCACTGAGCAGTACTTC.